Sequencing of this TCR beta chain was carried out in a study of vaccination and CD4 T cells after COVID-19. Study-wide context: In the convalescent cohort, there were six males and four females, two of them Hispanic. A median of around 73 days (range 14 to 241) separated dose two from the taking of post-vaccine samples.

This CDR3 region has 13 residues. The V gene's germline CDR1 is MNHNS and CDR2 SASEGT. The V end lost 2 bases, the J end lost 3 bases, and 7 bases lay between the germline ends. Sequence data for DNA of cultured CD4+ T cells were generated by the Oncomine TCR Beta short-read assay. MiXCR, run by TCRdb on the PCR reads, gives a single entry per CDR3 protein. The data show approximately 7,000 distinct CDR3 sequences, about 66% seen once. Specified treatment: approximately 11-day PBMC culture with coronavirus spike peptide pools or control peptides (ViraFEST assay). On this clonotype: Its antigen remains unknown.

The rearrangement uses TRBV6-1 and TRBJ1-1, with a possible D match to TRBD1 (5 bases). The specimen sequenced was CD4+ T cells from blood, cultured in vitro. The clonotype originates from a human donor who had recovered from COVID-19. CDR3 DNA sequence: TGTGCCAGCAGTGAACGGGGGGACACTGAAGCTTTCTTT. Residues: CASSERGDTEAFF.